The clone carrying this TCR beta chain was seen a few times. RNA, at roughly 0.45 to 1 ug, was reverse transcribed with random hexamers. A multiplex approach, immunoSEQ multiplex PCR, amplified TCR beta CDR3 across 54 Vbeta and 13 Jbeta. TCRdb recomputed calls from the immunoSEQ multiplex PCR reads with MiXCR, one row per CDR3 protein. The sample carries roughly 200,000 distinct CDR3 sequences, roughly 91% recorded once. This specimen comes from a study of CD8 T cells in Susac syndrome. Per germline, CDR1 SGHAT and CDR2 FQNNGV. Trimming stripped 1 base from V and 4 bases from J, with 10 bases between. The CDR3 is 14 amino acids. Sequencing of TCR beta covered CD8+ and CD4+ T cells obtained from blood. Patients having Susac syndrome satisfied recently defined diagnostic criteria for definite or probable disease. In contrast to the negatively isolated CD8+ and CD4+ T cells, TEMRA cells were FACS-enriched.

The sequencing sample was made of CD4+ T cells from PBMCs. The rearrangement uses TRBV11-2 and TRBJ2-5, with TRBD1 as a possible D gene (5 bases). The TCR originated in a human donor with Susac syndrome. Here the CDR3 DNA reads TGTGCCAGCAGCTTAGTTCCAGGGCCAGAGACCCAGTACTTC. It translates to CASSLVPGPETQYF.